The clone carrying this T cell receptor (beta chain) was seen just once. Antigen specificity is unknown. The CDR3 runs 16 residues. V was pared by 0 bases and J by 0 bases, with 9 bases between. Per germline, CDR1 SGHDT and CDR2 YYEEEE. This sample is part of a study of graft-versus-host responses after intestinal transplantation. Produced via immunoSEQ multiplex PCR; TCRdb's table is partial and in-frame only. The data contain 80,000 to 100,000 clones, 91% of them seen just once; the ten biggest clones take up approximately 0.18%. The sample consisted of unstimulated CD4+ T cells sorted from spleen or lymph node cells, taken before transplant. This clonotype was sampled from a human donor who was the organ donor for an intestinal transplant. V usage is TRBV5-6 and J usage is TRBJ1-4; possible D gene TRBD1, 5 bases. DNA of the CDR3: TGTGCCAGCAGCTTGGCCGGGGGATCAACTAATGAAAAACTGTTTTTT. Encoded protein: CASSLAGGSTNEKLFF.